This T cell receptor (beta chain) was observed in a study of T cell responses to AZD1222 COVID-19 vaccine. Only in-frame clones appear in the TCRdb table, and some are missing; sequencing was by immunoSEQ multiplex PCR. Of around 140,000 clones in the sample, over 75% are singletons; the top ten hold approximately 8%. The V end was cut by 4 bases, the J end by 2 bases, with 6 bases between. The CDR3 is 13 amino acids. Germline CDR1 is SGHKS and CDR2 is YYEKEE (reference sequence). This receptor was taken from an adult who received the MenACWY meningococcal vaccine as a control. This chain connects TRBV5-5 to TRBJ1-4; D not certain. The sample consisted of peripheral blood, taken 28 days after the second dose of the MenACWY control vaccine. CDR3 nucleotides: TGTGCCAGCAGCGACGATACTAATGAAAAACTGTTTTTT. Residues: CASSDDTNEKLFF.